Sequencing of this T cell receptor beta chain was carried out in a study of graft-versus-host responses after intestinal transplantation. Across the study: All recipients were given anti-thymocyte globulin induction, and tacrolimus and steroids were then administered for approximately 3 years.

The protocol was immunoSEQ multiplex PCR, while the TCRdb copy is restricted to in-frame clones and leaves out a portion. Here the sample spans 28,000 or so clones, roughly 80% being singletons. The CDR3 length is 14 residues. The ends were cut back, 3 bases at V and 8 bases at J, with 14 bases in the middle. Germline V CDR1 and CDR2: MRHNA, SNTAGT. About this clone itself: What it binds is unknown.

The sequencing here drew on unstimulated CD8+ T cells sorted from spleen or lymph node cells, taken before intestinal transplant. The V and J genes are TRBV6-4 and TRBJ2-1; D may be TRBD2 (5 bases). The origin of this receptor is a human donor who received an intestinal transplant. Here the CDR3 reads CASSEHGEGHEQFF. CDR3 nucleotides: TGTGCCAGCAGTGAACACGGCGAGGGCCATGAGCAGTTCTTC.